Included here is one T cell receptor beta chain sequence, with context. The antigen is undetermined. V lost 7 bases, J lost 5 bases, and 5 bases stayed unmatched. This CDR3 comprises 13 residues. The germline CDR1 and CDR2 sequences are LNHDA and SQIVND (reference sequence). A multiplex PCR was run with 60 Vbeta primers and 13 Jbeta primers. TCRdb keeps only in-frame clones here, not all; method: immunoSEQ multiplex PCR. The sample lists under 200,000 clones; roughly 80% were seen once. The entry originates in a study of cytomegalovirus exposure and HLA in healthy donors. Study-wide background: Approximately 85 million unique TCRs from HLA-typed donors made up an early data release. Membership in the Caucasian-associated ancestry cluster was found for around 81% of 300 to 500 genotyped donors.

General study points: Within a later analysis, the majority of CMV-associated TCR beta chains appeared HLA-restricted.

The sample taken for sequencing was PBMCs. This receptor was taken from a woman aged 25 to 39 in good health and CMV-seropositive. The chain couples TRBV19 to TRBJ1-5, with 7 bases aligning to TRBD1. The CDR3 protein is CASNNRGYQPQHF. The CDR3 bases are TGTGCCAGTAATAACAGGGGATATCAGCCCCAGCATTTT.